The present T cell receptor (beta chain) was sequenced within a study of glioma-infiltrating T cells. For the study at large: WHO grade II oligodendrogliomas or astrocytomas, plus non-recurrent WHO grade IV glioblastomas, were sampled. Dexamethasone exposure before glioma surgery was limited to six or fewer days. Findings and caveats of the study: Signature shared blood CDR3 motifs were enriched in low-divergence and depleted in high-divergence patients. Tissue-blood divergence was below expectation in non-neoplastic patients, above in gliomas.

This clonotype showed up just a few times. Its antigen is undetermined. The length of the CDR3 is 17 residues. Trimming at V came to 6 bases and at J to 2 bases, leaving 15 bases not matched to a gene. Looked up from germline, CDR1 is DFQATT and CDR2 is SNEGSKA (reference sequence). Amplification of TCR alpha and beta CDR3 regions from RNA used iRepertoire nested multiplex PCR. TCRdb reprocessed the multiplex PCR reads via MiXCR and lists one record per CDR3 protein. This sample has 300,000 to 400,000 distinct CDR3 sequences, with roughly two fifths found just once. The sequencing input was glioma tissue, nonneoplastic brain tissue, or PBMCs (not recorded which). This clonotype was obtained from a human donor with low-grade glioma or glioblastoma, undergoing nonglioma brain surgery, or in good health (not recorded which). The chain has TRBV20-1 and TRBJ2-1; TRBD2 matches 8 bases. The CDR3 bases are TGCAGTGCGCCCCGGCGGGTCGGGAGGGGGACCTACAATGAGCAGTTCTTC. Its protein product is CSAPRRVGRGTYNEQFF.